The next 18 T cell receptor beta chains were all read from a single sample in a study of identical twins listed by TCRdb under 2016. The library was made by 5' RACE. Sequencing was carried out with an Illumina HiSeq 2000. Clones were called with MiXCR by TCRdb after fastp trimmed the public reads at Q25, and only in-frame beta chains were retained. Entries are consolidated by CDR3 protein sequence, retaining the most common genes and DNA. Present in this sample are roughly 700,000 distinct CDR3 sequences, 8.5% to 9% of which were seen just once. The leading ten clones occupy approximately 0.89% of the sample. These records were also assigned to another study, of yellow fever vaccine responses in identical twins.

The material sequenced was PBMCs. The receptors were sampled from a woman between 18 and 29 years old in good health.

This clonotype has a handful of counts. The chain joins TRBV29-1 to TRBJ1-5, with 7 bases identical to TRBD1. Germline V gene data show CDR1 as SQVTM and CDR2 as ANQGSEA. V shed 3 bases and J 6 bases; nucleotides not matched to a gene: 5. CDR3 size: 13 residues. The CDR3 sequence is CSVDPGGGQPQHF. The CDR3 DNA reads TGCAGCGTTGATCCAGGGGGGGGTCAGCCCCAGCATTTT.

This sequence joins TRBV2 and TRBJ2-2, with 10 bases that match TRBD2. CDR1 and CDR2 (germline): SNHLY, FYNNEI. The CDR3 sequence is 14 residues long. With 4 bases clipped from V and 8 bases from J, the junction kept 4 bases outside the gene matches. This CDR3 is CASSGLAGAGELFF. The DNA of the CDR3 is TGTGCCAGCAGTGGCCTAGCGGGAGCAGGGGAGCTGTTTTTT. Based on the CDR3 plus reference TRBV2 and TRBJ2-2, the full variable domain is EPEVTQTPSHQVTQMGQEVILRCVPISNHLYFYWYRQILGQKVEFLVSFYNNEISEKSEIFDDQFSVERPDGSNFTLKIRSTKLEDSAMYFCASSGLAGAGELFFGEGSRLTVL.

In regard to this clonotype: One junction end does not reproduce the germline sequence, and a read error may be involved. The gene calls are TRBV20-1 and TRBJ2-6; 11 bases line up with TRBD1. Germline values: CDR1 DFQATT, CDR2 SNEGSKA (reference sequence). The CDR3 consists of 17 residues. The DNA for the CDR3 is TGCTGTGCCCCTTCGGGGACAGGGGGCTCTGGGGCCAACGTCCTGACTTTC. This codes for CCAPSGTGGSGANVLTF.

This clonotype was detected ten times or more. The V call is TRBV9, the J call TRBJ2-2; D gene unclear. Looked up from germline, CDR1 is SGDLS and CDR2 is YYNGEE. The V gene lost 3 bases and the J gene lost 5 bases, with 14 bases spanning the gap. The CDR3 runs 15 residues. The CDR3 sequence is CASSGLNRPTGELFF. The CDR3 nucleotides read TGTGCCAGCAGCGGCCTAAATAGGCCGACCGGGGAGCTGTTTTTT.

J is TRBJ2-5 and V is TRBV28; TRBD2 matches at 8 bases. The CDR3 is 17 amino acids. Losses at the gene ends were 0 bases for V and 5 bases for J; bases not matched to a gene: 11. Looked up from germline, CDR1 is MDHEN and CDR2 is SYDVKM. Written as DNA, the CDR3 is TGTGCCAGCAGTTTATGGTCTAGCGGGTATCAGGATGAGACCCAGTACTTC. Protein: CASSLWSSGYQDETQYF.

The chain combines TRBV7-2 with TRBJ2-3; 14 nucleotides align to TRBD2. The germline V gene has CDR1 SGHTA and CDR2 FQGNSA. Trimming removed 6 bases from V and 4 bases from J; junction bases left unmatched: 6. The CDR3 sequence is 16 residues long. The CDR3 sequence: CASRRTSGGSSDTQYF. The CDR3 region has the DNA TGTGCCAGCAGGCGGACTAGCGGGGGGTCCTCAGATACGCAGTATTTT.

The rearrangement uses TRBV15 and TRBJ2-7; unclear D gene. This CDR3 is 13 amino acids long. V was cut by 1 base and J by 4 bases, with 8 bases left in between. Per the germline V gene, CDR1 is LNHNV and CDR2 is YYDKDF (reference sequence). This chain's CDR3 is CATSRATIYEQYF. The CDR3 DNA is TGTGCCACCAGCAGAGCAACAATTTACGAGCAGTACTTC.

The rearrangement joins TRBV6-5 to TRBJ1-1; 7 bases match TRBD1. Germline assignment: CDR1 MNHEY and CDR2 SVGAGI. V shed 2 bases, J shed 3 bases, and the junction held 6 bases outside the gene matches. The CDR3 contains 15 residues. In DNA, the CDR3 is TGTGCCAGCAGTTACCTCTCAGGGGGGGACACTGAAGCTTTCTTT. Residues: CASSYLSGGDTEAFF.

This chain links TRBV30 with TRBJ2-7; the match to TRBD1 covers 7 bases. This CDR3 contains 14 residues. Germline trimming cut 5 bases from V and 3 bases from J; bases unmatched to any gene: 10. Germline CDR1 reads GTSNPN; CDR2 reads SVGIG (reference sequence). In DNA form, the CDR3 reads TGTGCCTGGGGGTCTTCTCAGGGGGACTACGAGCAGTACTTC. It encodes CAWGSSQGDYEQYF.

This clonotype was seen only a few times. The V call is TRBV7-9, the J call TRBJ1-6; 9 nucleotides line up with TRBD1. With V trimmed by 5 bases and J by 11 bases, 10 bases remained unmatched. In germline, CDR1 is SEHNR, CDR2 FQNEAQ (reference sequence). The CDR3 consists of 15 residues. CDR3 DNA sequence: TGTGCCAGCAGCCTACAGGGGGCCGGGTTGCCACCCCTCCACTTT. As protein: CASSLQGAGLPPLHF. The full variable domain, rest sourced from reference TRBV7-9 and TRBJ1-6, is DTGVSQNPRHKITKRGQNVTFRCDPISEHNRLYWYRQTLGQGPEFLTYFQNEAQLEKSRLLSDRFSAERPKGSFSTLEIQRTEQGDSAMYLCASSLQGAGLPPLHFGNGTRLTVT.

This clonotype was counted between two and nine times. The chain joins TRBV4-1 to TRBJ2-3, with TRBD2 identical over 15 bases. The CDR3 spans 21 residues. The germline V gene has CDR1 MGHRA and CDR2 YSYEKL. V gave up 4 bases and J gave up 3 bases; unmatched junction bases: 17. The CDR3 bases are TGCGCCAGCAGCCGCGAAAAGGGACTAGCGGGAGGTAGGGCGATGACAGATACGCAGTATTTT. Its protein is CASSREKGLAGGRAMTDTQYF.

V and J are TRBV24-1 and TRBJ2-4; D remains unclear. The CDR3 length is 12 residues. From germline, CDR1 is KGHDR and CDR2 SFDVKD. Trimming removed 5 bases from V and 3 bases from J, with 4 bases in between. CDR3 in amino acids: CATSGDKNIQYF. The CDR3 region has the DNA TGTGCCACCAGTGGGGACAAAAACATTCAGTACTTC.

This clonotype was found a few times. The chain uses TRBV19 and TRBJ2-5; no clear D gene. This CDR3 comprises 11 residues. V was clipped by 10 bases and J by 4 bases, with 10 bases between them. Germline V gene lookup returns CDR1 LNHDA and CDR2 SQIVND (reference sequence). The CDR3 protein is CATSAGETQYF. CDR3 bases: TGTGCCACCTCGGCAGGAGAGACCCAGTACTTC.

As for this clonotype: A much larger clone sits a single nucleotide away, making a read error possible. The V gene is TRBV12-3 or TRBV12-4, the J gene TRBJ2-4; D unclear. Trimming shortened V by 3 bases and J by 7 bases, and 16 bases separated the two germline ends. The CDR3 length is 15 residues. This chain's CDR3 is CASSFPVSLWNIQYF. The CDR3 DNA follows: TGTGCCAGCAGTTTCCCCGTGTCATTGTGGAACATTCAGTACTTC.

This clonotype appeared a few times. The gene calls are TRBV14 and TRBJ2-2; 8 bases align to TRBD2. CDR3 size: 16 residues. CDR1 and CDR2 (germline): SGHDN, FVKESK. V lost 3 bases to trimming and J lost 0 bases; unmatched junction nucleotides: 3. The DNA for the CDR3 is TGTGCCAGCAGCCACTTACTAGCGGCGAACACCGGGGAGCTGTTTTTT. Translated: CASSHLLAANTGELFF.

Only a few counts were recorded for this clonotype. The DNA of the CDR3 is TGCGCCAGCAGCCAGAAAGGGACAGGGGCCGGGGAGCTGTTTTTT. Translated, it gives CASSQKGTGAGELFF. The V and J genes are TRBV5-1 and TRBJ2-2; 10 bases agree with TRBD1. The germline V gene has CDR1 SGHRS and CDR2 YFSETQ. This CDR3 comprises 15 residues. Trimming took 4 bases from V and 6 from J; bases not matched to a gene: 6.

The rearrangement uses TRBV5-8 and TRBJ2-3, with a possible D match to TRBD1 (5 bases). Germline V lookup: CDR1 SGHTS, CDR2 YDEGEE. Trimming stripped 1 base from V and 3 bases from J, with 12 bases between. The CDR3 loop spans 15 amino acids. CDR3 DNA: TGTGCCAGCAGCTTGTGGGCCCCAGGGACAGATACGCAGTATTTT. Translated, it gives CASSLWAPGTDTQYF.

This clonotype was observed a single time. The chain's CDR3 is CASSHHHPGRRNEQFF. In DNA, the CDR3 is TGCGCCAGCAGTCACCACCACCCCGGGAGACGCAATGAGCAGTTCTTC. The chain couples TRBV23-1 to TRBJ2-1; tentatively, D is TRBD2 (6 bases). TRBV23-1 is noted as an ORF with a role that remains uncertain. The CDR3 extends over 16 amino acids. V was pared by 3 bases and J by 6 bases, with 18 bases between.